This T cell receptor (beta chain) was observed in a study of blood T cells in healthy people across ages. Study background: When template switching was applied, about one barcoded beta molecule was captured per two T cells.

J was trimmed by 6 bases and V by 3 bases; bases with no gene match: 9. The CDR3 spans 16 residues. CDR1 SGHTA and CDR2 FQGNSA come from the germline V gene. This clonotype was observed once. It was with a sample-barcoded 5' primer and a J-beta primer mix that a second PCR of roughly 7 to 12 cycles was run. Every cDNA molecule carried a tag from a template-switch adaptor bearing 12 random nucleotides. Each CDR3 protein gets one entry after TCRdb re-called the 5' RACE reads with MiXCR. Among 710,000 or so distinct CDR3 sequences listed, 22% were seen once. The clonotype originates from a man aged 65 to 79 in good health. Sequencing was performed on blood. This chain joins TRBV7-2 and TRBJ2-2; 8 bases match TRBD2. Written as DNA, the CDR3 is TGTGCCAGCAGCTTTAGAGCGGGGGCGGAACCCGGGGAGCTGTTTTTT. Its protein product is CASSFRAGAEPGELFF.